These 2 T cell receptor beta chains share one sample of origin, sequenced in a study of shared clonotypes between healthy human individuals (dated by TCRdb to the early 2020s). CD8 naive samples consisted of CD45RO-negative cells that were positively selected for CCR7, yielding a CD45RA+CCR7+ population without TemRA cells. Receptor libraries were prepared by the immunoSEQ multiplex PCR assay. TCRdb holds this immuneACCESS table with in-frame rearrangements only. Some clones are missing; in checked studies, unresolved V genes explain under half, and the rest has no known cause. Across this sample there are about 580,000 clones, with roughly 98% seen only once. Approximately 0.3% of the sample is in the top ten clones. The sequenced sample consisted of naive CD8+ T cells sorted from blood. In the paper's terms, the cell subset or site label means: CD45RA+CCR7+. Source of these receptors: a man between 25 and 39 years old in good health.

Only one count was recorded for this clone. J is TRBJ2-1 and V is TRBV29-1, with TRBD2 matching over 7 bases. Per the germline V gene, CDR1 is SQVTM and CDR2 is ANQGSEA. V gave up 4 bases and J gave up 3 bases; unmatched junction bases: 18. CDR3 length equals 18 residues. CDR3 region: CSVAGEILATISYNEQFF. The CDR3 coding sequence is TGCAGCGTTGCGGGGGAGATACTAGCGACGATAAGCTACAATGAGCAGTTCTTC.

This clone was seen a few times. The chain employs TRBV5-6 and TRBJ2-7; D may be TRBD2 (6 bases). This CDR3 has 14 residues. Germline CDR1 SGHDT, CDR2 YYEEEE. Between the trimmed V and J ends, which lost 4 bases and 2 bases, there was a span of 13 bases. The chain's CDR3 is CASSGTSIAYEQYF. As DNA, the CDR3 is TGTGCCAGCAGCGGAACTAGCATAGCCTACGAGCAGTACTTC.